The sequence of this T cell receptor (beta chain) was determined in a study of cytomegalovirus exposure and HLA in healthy donors. The study, taken as a whole, reports: Compared with the approximately 680-donor mean, an Asian-associated ancestry cluster reportedly had fewer N-insertions, according to a later analysis.

Notes on this clone: Antigen: not known. As the CDR3 is not closed by the conserved phenylalanine or tryptophan, this likely results from a read error.

CDR3 size: 11 residues. V lost 7 bases and J lost 9; bases outside the gene matches: 3. Germline assignment: CDR1 SQVTM and CDR2 ANQGSEA. The PCR employed 60 Vbeta primers together with 13 Jbeta primers. TCRdb's table, derived via immunoSEQ multiplex PCR, lists solely in-frame clones and lacks some. This table has 220,000 or so clones, about 74% appearing once. The sample comprised PBMCs. This receptor was identified in a woman between 25 and 40 years old in good health and CMV-seronegative. The chain employs TRBV29-1 and TRBJ1-1; 12 bases agree with TRBD1. The CDR3 DNA follows: TGCAGCGGGGGACAGGGGGCGAAAGCTTTCTTG. Amino acids: CSGGQGAKAFL.